Detailed here is one T cell receptor beta chain. Its antigen is currently unknown. J was trimmed by 13 bases and V by 3 bases; bases with no gene match: 6. The germline V gene encodes CDR1 SGHTA and CDR2 FQGNSA. The CDR3 is 12 residues long. The sample is drawn from a study of T cells in localized non-small cell lung cancer. The table came from immunoSEQ multiplex PCR; TCRdb's copy has only in-frame clones and leaves some out. The sample consists of tens of thousands of clones, about 90% of them appearing once. Study-wide results and caveats: Maximal T cell clonality occurred in uninvolved adjacent lung, with tumor ranking below it. Researchers found a median approximately 57 of the top 100 tumor clones in adjacent lung.

The specimen was peripheral blood, collected before any cancer treatment. The TCR sequence derives from a female donor older than 55 with stage I squamous cell lung carcinoma. This rearrangement joins TRBV7-2 to TRBJ2-4; 7 positions agree with TRBD1. The CDR3 DNA is TGTGCCAGCAGCTTGACAGGGCAGCTGCAGTACTTC. This sequence encodes CASSLTGQLQYF.